The present entry profiles one T cell receptor (beta chain) with its context. Its antigen is not identified. These data come from a study of OX40 agonist ivuxolimab in advanced cancers. Overall study: Among those treated, three patients had partial responses, one with hepatocellular carcinoma and two with cutaneous melanoma. Study-level findings and limits: At 0.1 to 3.0 mg/kg and by week 6, CD4+ and CD8+ T cells in the blood had expanded clonally.

This CDR3 has 16 residues. Losses at the gene ends were 0 bases for V and 7 bases for J; bases not matched to a gene: 7. Germline loops: CDR1 MDHEN, CDR2 SYDVKM. Here immunoSEQ multiplex PCR was the method, and the copy in TCRdb shows in-frame clones only, minus some. The profile covers some 46,000 clones, with approximately 80% appearing a single time and about 3.9% taken by the ten largest. The starting material was CD4+ or CD8+ T cells sorted from blood, obtained in a trial of the OX40 agonist ivuxolimab. The chain is built from TRBV28 and TRBJ2-1, with 9 bases that match TRBD2. This clonotype was obtained from an adult with an advanced solid tumor such as melanoma, head and neck, liver or kidney cancer. Here the CDR3 DNA reads TGTGCCAGCAGTTTATGGTTAGCGGGAGCTATTAATGAGCAGTTCTTC. This gives the protein CASSLWLAGAINEQFF.